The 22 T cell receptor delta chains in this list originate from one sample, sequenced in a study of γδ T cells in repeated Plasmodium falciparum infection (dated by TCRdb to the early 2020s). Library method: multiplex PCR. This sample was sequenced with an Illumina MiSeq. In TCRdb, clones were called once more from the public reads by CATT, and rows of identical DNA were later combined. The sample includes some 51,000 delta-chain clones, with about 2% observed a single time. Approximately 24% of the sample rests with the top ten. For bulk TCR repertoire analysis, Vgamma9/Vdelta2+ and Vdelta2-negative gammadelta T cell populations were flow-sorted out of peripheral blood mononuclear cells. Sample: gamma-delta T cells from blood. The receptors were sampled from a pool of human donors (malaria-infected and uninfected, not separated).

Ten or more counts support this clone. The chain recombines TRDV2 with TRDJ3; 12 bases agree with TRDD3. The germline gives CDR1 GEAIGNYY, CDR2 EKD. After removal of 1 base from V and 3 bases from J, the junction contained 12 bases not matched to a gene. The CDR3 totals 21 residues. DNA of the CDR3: TGTGCCTGTGACACTCCGCTGGGGGATACGCGGCAAGACTGGGACACCCGACAGATGTTTTTC. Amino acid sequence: CACDTPLGDTRQDWDTRQMFF.

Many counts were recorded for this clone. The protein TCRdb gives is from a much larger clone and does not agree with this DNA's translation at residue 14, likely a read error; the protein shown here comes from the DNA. The CDR3: CACDTVGVLGDGTAKLIF. Here the CDR3 DNA reads TGTGCCTGTGACACCGTGGGAGTGCTGGGGGATGGGACCGCTAAACTCATCTTT. V and J are TRDV2 and TRDJ1, with 9 bases fitting TRDD3. This CDR3 contains 18 residues. Per the germline V gene, CDR1 is GEAIGNYY and CDR2 is EKD.

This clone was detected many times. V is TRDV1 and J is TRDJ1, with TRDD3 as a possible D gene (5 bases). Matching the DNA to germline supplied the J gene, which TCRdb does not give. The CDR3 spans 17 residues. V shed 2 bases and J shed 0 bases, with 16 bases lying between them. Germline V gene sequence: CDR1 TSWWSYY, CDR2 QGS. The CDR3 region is CALGEWGRVAYTDKLIF. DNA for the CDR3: TGTGCTCTTGGGGAATGGGGCCGGGTGGCGTACACCGATAAACTCATCTTT.

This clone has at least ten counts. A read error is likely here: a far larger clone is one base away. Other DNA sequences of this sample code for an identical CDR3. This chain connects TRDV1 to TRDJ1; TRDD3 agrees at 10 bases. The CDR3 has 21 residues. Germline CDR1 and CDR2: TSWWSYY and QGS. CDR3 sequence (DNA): TGTGCCCTTGGGAAGGGGATTCTTTGGTGGGGGATACCAAAGTACACCGATAAACTCATCTTT. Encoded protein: CALGKGILWWGIPKYTDKLIF.

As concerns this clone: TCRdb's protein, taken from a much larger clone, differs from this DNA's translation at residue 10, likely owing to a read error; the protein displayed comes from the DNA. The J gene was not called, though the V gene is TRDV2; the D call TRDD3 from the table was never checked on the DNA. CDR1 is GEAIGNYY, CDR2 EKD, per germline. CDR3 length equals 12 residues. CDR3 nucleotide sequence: TGTGCCTGTGAGGGATATCCCGATAAAATCATCTTT. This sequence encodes CACEGYPDKIIF.

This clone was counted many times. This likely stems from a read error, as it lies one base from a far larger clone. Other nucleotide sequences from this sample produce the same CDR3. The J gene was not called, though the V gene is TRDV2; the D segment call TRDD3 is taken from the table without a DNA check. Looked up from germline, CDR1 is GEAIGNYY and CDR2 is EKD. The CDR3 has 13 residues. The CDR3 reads CACDTVGDHKLIF. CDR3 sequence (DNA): TGTGCCTGTGACACCGTAGGGGACCATAAGCTCATCTTT.

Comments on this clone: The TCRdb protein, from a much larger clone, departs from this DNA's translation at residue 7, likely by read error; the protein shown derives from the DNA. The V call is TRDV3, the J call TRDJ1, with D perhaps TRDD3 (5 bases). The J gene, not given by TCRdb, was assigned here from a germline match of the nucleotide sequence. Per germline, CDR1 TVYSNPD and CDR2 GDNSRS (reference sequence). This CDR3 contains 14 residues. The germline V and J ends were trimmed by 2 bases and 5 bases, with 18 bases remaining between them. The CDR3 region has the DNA TGTGCCTTTGCTGTGGGGACACGAAGTGATAAACTCATCTTT. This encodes CAFAVGTRSDKLIF.

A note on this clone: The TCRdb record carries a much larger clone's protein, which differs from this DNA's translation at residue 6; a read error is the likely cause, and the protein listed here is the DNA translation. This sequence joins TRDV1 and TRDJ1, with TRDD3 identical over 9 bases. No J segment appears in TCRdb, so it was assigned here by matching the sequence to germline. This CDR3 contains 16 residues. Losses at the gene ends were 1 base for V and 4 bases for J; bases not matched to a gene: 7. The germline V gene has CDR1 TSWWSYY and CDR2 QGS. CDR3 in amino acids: CALGEPLGDFRDKLIF. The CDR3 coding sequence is TGTGCTCTTGGGGAACCACTGGGGGACTTCCGCGATAAACTCATCTTT.

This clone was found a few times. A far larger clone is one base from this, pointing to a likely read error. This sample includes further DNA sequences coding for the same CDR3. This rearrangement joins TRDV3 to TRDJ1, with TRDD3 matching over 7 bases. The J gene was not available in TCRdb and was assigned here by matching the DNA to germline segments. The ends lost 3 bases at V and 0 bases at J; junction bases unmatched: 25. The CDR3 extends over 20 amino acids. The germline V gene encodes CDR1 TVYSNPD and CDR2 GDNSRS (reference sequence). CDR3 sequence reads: CALLGEEIWGTPIYTDKLIF. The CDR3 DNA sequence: TGTGCCTTACTGGGCGAGGAGATATGGGGGACCCCTATTTACACCGATAAACTCATCTTT.

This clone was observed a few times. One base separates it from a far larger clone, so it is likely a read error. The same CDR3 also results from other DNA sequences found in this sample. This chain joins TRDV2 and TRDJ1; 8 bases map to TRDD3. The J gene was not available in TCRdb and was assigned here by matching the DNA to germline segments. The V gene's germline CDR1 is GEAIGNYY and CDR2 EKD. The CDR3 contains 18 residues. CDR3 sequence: CACDTVGPGDRETDKLIF. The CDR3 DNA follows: TGTGCCTGCGACACCGTGGGTCCGGGGGATAGGGAAACCGATAAACTCATCTTT.

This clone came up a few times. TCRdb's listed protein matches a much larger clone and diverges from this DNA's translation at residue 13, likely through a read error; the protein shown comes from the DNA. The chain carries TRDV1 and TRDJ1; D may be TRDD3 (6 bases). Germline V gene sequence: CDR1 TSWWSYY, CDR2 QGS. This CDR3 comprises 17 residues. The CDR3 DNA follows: TGTGCTCTTGGGATACTACGCTGGGGATGGAAAACCTCTAAACTCATCTTC. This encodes CALGILRWGWKTSKLIF.

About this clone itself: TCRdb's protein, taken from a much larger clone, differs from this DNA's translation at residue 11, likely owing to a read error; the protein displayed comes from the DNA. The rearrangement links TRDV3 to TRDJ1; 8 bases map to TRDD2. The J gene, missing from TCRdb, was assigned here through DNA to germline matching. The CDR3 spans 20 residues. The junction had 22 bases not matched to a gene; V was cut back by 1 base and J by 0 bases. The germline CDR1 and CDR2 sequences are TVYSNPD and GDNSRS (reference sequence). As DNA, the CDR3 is TGTGCCTTTAAGAGGCCTTCCTATCATCGTGCGACATACTACACCGATAAACTCATCTTT. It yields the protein CAFKRPSYHRATYYTDKLIF.

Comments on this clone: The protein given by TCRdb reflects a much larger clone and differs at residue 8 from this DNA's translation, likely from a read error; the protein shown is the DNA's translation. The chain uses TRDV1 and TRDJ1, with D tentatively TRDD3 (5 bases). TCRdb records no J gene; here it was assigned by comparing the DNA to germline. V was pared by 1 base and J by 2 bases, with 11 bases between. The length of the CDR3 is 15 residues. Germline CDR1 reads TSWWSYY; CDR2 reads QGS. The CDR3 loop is CALGEPGNTTDKLIF. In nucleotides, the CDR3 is TGTGCTCTTGGGGAACCCGGGAATACGACCGATAAACTCATCTTT.

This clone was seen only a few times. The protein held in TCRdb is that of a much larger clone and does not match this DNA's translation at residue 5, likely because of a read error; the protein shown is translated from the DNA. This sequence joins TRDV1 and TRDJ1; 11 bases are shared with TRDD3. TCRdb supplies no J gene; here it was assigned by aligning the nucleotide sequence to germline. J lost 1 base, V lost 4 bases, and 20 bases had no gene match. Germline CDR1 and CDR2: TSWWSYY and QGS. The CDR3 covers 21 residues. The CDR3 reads CALGGGTLSVLGDRGTDKLIF. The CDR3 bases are TGTGCTCTTGGGGGAGGAACTTTATCCGTACTGGGGGATAGGGGCACCGATAAACTCATCTTT.

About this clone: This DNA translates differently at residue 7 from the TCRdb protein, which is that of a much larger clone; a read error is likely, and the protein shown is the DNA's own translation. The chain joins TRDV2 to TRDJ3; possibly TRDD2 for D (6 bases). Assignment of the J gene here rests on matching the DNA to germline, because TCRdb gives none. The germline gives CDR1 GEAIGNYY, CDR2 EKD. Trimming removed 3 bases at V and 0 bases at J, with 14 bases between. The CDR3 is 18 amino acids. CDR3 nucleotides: TGTGCCTGTGACGCGATACCTTCCAACTCCTGGGACACCCGACAGATGTTTTTC. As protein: CACDAIPSNSWDTRQMFF.

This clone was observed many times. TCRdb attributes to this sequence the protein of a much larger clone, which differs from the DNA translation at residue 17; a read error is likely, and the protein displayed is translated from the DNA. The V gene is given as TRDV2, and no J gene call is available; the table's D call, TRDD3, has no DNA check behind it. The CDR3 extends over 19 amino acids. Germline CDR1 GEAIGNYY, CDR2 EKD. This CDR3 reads CACDTVGGIRRHHTDKFIF. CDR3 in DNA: TGTGCCTGTGACACCGTAGGGGGGATACGCCGGCACCACACCGATAAATTCATCTTT.

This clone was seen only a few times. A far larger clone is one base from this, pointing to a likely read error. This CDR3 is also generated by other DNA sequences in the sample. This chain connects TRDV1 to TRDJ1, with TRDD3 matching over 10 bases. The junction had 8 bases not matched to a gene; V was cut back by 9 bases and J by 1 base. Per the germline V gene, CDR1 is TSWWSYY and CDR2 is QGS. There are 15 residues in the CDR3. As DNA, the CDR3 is TGTGCTCTCGCAACTGGGGGATCGAGCACCGATAAACTCATCTTT. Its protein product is CALATGGSSTDKLIF.

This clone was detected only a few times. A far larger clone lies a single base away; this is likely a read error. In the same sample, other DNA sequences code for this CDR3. CDR3 amino acids: CACDSLGMNTDKLIF. CDR3 in DNA: TGTGCCTGTGATTCGCTGGGGATGAACACCGATAAACTCATCTTT. The chain has TRDV2 and TRDJ1; D is perhaps TRDD3 (6 bases). The J gene is not listed in TCRdb, so it was assigned here from a DNA match to germline. Germline V gene sequence: CDR1 GEAIGNYY, CDR2 EKD. Trimming cost V 4 bases and J 0 bases, with 14 bases left between them. The length of the CDR3 is 15 residues.

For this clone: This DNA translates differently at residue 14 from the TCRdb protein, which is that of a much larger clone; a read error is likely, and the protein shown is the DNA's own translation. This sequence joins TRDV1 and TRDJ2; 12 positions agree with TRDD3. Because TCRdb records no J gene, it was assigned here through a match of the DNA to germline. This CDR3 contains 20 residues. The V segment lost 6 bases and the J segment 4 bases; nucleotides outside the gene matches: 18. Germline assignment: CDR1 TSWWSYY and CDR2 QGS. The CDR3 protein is CALGLLRGGTGGYTTAQLFF. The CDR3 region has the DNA TGTGCTCTTGGCCTCCTCCGCGGAGGTACTGGGGGATACACGACAGCACAACTCTTCTTT.

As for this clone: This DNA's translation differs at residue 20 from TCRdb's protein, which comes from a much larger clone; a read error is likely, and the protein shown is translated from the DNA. The CDR3 DNA reads TGTGCTCTTGGGGAACTCTTCTATAACAGCCACTGCCCTTTTGAACCCACCGATAAACGCATCTTT. Translation: CALGELFYNSHCPFEPTDKRIF. No J gene call was made, and the V gene is TRDV1; no DNA check was done on the table's D call, TRDD3. The CDR3 length is 22 residues. CDR1 is TSWWSYY and CDR2 is QGS in the germline V gene.

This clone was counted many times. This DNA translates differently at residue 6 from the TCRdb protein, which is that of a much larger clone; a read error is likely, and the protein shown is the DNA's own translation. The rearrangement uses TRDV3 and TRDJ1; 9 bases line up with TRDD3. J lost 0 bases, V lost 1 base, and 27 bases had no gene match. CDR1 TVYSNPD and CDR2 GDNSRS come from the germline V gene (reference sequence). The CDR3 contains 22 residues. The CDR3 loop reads CAFKALLDFIYWGTSYTDKLIF. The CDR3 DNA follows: TGTGCCTTTAAGGCCCTCCTAGATTTTATTTACTGGGGGACGTCGTACACCGATAAACTCATCTTT.

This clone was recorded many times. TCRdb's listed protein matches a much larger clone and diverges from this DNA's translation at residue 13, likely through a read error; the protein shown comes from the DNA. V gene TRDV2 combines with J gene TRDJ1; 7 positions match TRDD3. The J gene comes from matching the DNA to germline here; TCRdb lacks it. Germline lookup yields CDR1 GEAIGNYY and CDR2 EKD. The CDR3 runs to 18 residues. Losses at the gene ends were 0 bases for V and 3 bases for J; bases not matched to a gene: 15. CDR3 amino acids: CACDTLSTGEQYSDKLIF. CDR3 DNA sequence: TGTGCCTGTGACACCCTAAGTACTGGGGAACAGTACTCCGATAAACTCATCTTT.